The T cell receptor beta chain under discussion was sequenced for a study of T cells in Graves' hyperthyroidism and ophthalmopathy (dated by TCRdb to between 2018 and 2020). General notes on the study: Peripheral blood was sampled at the time of initial diagnosis, prior to any treatment. To identify distinguishing TCR V-J signatures, a discovery cohort of 100 or so patients was used, comprising 40 to 45 with Graves' ophthalmopathy and about 59 with stable Graves' hyperthyroidism. An independent validation cohort of under 20 hyperthyroidism patients and about 15 patients who later progressed to ophthalmopathy tested prospective prediction of ophthalmopathy. The approximately 98 discovery patients were randomly divided into training and test sets at a 7:3 ratio. In addition, the study compared T-cell repertoires in thyroid tissue and in blood from about six Graves' hyperthyroidism patients. Once sampling was done, hyperthyroidism patients were given methimazole at a starting dose of 30 mg daily, whereas ophthalmopathy patients were given high-dose intravenous methylprednisolone. The paper describes TCR Vbeta CDR3 sequencing of more than 120 peripheral blood samples, made up of about 40 ophthalmopathy patients, roughly 75 hyperthyroidism patients and about 17 progressor patients.

Trimmed from V: 5 bases; trimmed from J: 3 bases; junction bases lacking a gene match: 10. The CDR3, cysteine through phenylalanine, is 15 amino acids long. Solely the CDR3 DNA is kept, with 45 bases framed from the first base. CDR1 is given as SGHAT and CDR2 as FQDESV, both from the germline V gene (reference sequence). Study-level results and caveats: Sample size was not statistically predetermined, and blinding of investigators to group allocation was not performed. Ophthalmopathy was separated from stable hyperthyroidism by a 13 V-J signature model, with 85% to 90% sensitivity and about 81% specificity obtained in cross-validation and 80%/75% obtained in testing. Most expanded thyroid clonotypes (frequency above 0.001) were also detected in blood, a finding suggesting that blood repertoires may reflect thyroid immune responses. In validation, the model predicted progression to ophthalmopathy with roughly 66% sensitivity and approximately 78% specificity, a median of 6.5 months before onset.

TCR beta CDR3 regions were amplified from RNA transcripts. For the first round of RT-PCR on the TCR CDR3, the HTBI primer set was used together with the Qiagen OneStep RT-PCR kit. Libraries were constructed in a second round of multiplex PCR, after which size selection and purification were carried out. Libraries were sequenced paired-end with 100 bp reads on an Illumina HiSeq2000. In the paper's pipeline: SOAPnuke was used to process the raw data, throwing out any read that contained adapters or uncalled bases, had a mean Phred below 15, or lacked an exact constant-primer or identifier match. COPE v1.2.5 was used to merge high-quality paired reads, and clonotypes were defined as unique nucleotide sequences. MiTCR v1.1 was used to align clonotypes to the IMGT TRBV, TRBD and TRBJ reference segments. The analysis was restricted to V-J combinations with a frequency above 0.0001, which together covered 99.2% of the repertoires. A TCS score was defined as the ratio of F50 (clonal expansion) to E x V (chaos), with BLOSUM62-based TCRdist applied between CDR3 peptides within each V-J. Welch's t-statistics and random forest reduced fewer than 550 V-J features to 13, which were used in a naive Bayes classifier (R e1071). TCRdb passed the public sequencing reads through fastp at Q25 and MiXCR, retaining productive beta sequences. Entries are consolidated by CDR3 protein sequence, retaining the most common genes and DNA. These V and J calls are TCRdb output, not the study's own analysis. For this sample there are 500,000 or so distinct CDR3 sequences; 17% appear just once. Around 17% of the sample belongs to the ten largest clones.

This clonotype was seen at least ten times. It lacks a known antigen. Per-nucleotide qualities are absent, and no much larger clonotype sits a single base away. Moderately to severely active disease, a Clinical Activity Score of at least 3, a NOSPECS grade of at least 4, and a duration under 3 months were present in ophthalmopathy patients. Any patient with an uncontrolled infection, another autoimmune disease, pregnancy or lactation was excluded. Diagnoses were based on clinical symptoms, serum thyroxine and TRAb, thyroid ultrasound and orbital computed tomography. Ficoll-Paque density gradient centrifugation was used to isolate PBMCs from around 9.1 ml of fresh peripheral blood. Trizol reagent was used to extract total RNA, and RNA quality was then checked on an Agilent 2100 Bioanalyzer.

This chain joins TRBV11-1 to TRBJ2-7; 7 junctional bases match TRBD1. The source is a woman younger than 35 with Graves' ophthalmopathy. Sequences were obtained from blood. Read as DNA, the sequence is TGTGCCAGCAGCCGAGAATCAGGGGGAATCTACGAGCAGTACTTC. Its amino acids are CASSRESGGIYEQYF.